The TCR beta chain under discussion was sequenced for a study of OX40 agonist ivuxolimab in advanced cancers. General observations from the study: In the 0.1 to 3.0 mg/kg range, CD4+ and CD8+ blood T cells had expanded clonally by week 6. Expanded clones were, on average, more numerous in CD8+ T cells than in CD4+.

With regard to this clone: Antigen: not known.

Clones were sequenced by immunoSEQ multiplex PCR, and TCRdb holds only the in-frame ones, with some missing. The table records some 82,000 clones, 85% to 90% of them present only once. People who had autoimmune disease history or systemic immunosuppression were excluded. This TCR derives from an adult with an advanced solid tumor such as melanoma, head and neck, liver or kidney cancer. The sample consisted of CD4+ or CD8+ T cells sorted from blood, taken in a trial of the OX40 agonist ivuxolimab.

CDR3 residues: CATSQPNIQPQHF. CDR3 DNA sequence: TGTGCCACCAGCCAACCAAATATTCAGCCCCAGCATTTT. The rearrangement uses TRBV15 and TRBJ1-5; no firm D call. V lost 5 bases and J 6 bases, leaving 11 bases between the germline ends. The germline CDR1 and CDR2 sequences are LNHNV and YYDKDF (reference sequence). This CDR3 is built from 13 residues.